This passage covers 4 T cell receptor beta chains from one sample sequenced in a study of regulatory T cells in long-lasting Graves disease. Both iRepertoire HTBI primers and Arm-PCR of CDR3 regions were used to build the TCR beta libraries. TCRdb re-analysed the multiplex PCR reads in MiXCR, keeping a single row per CDR3 protein. The sample has about 200,000 distinct CDR3 sequences, less than 20% seen once. The time point is: newly diagnosed GD, antithyroid drugs for less than 3 months. The authors made the TCR library using RNA they extracted from PBMCs. These data are also associated with another study on T cells in Graves' hyperthyroidism and ophthalmopathy.

Sequencing was performed on peripheral blood mononuclear cells (PBMCs), taken at new diagnosis, from a patient treated with antithyroid drugs. The receptors derive from a woman aged 25 to 45 with Graves disease.

The chain carries TRBV25-1 and TRBJ1-2; D unresolved. Trimming took 2 bases from V and 8 from J, leaving 12 bases between them. The CDR3 has 13 residues. Germline values: CDR1 MGHDK, CDR2 SYGVNS. The CDR3 DNA sequence: TGTGCCAGCAGTGAAGACCCGTTATCGGGCTACACCTTC. This sequence encodes CASSEDPLSGYTF.

This clonotype was counted at least ten times. This chain connects TRBV2 to TRBJ2-7; TRBD1 matches 8 bases. The CDR3 is 17 residues long. Germline loops: CDR1 SNHLY, CDR2 FYNNEI. The V and J ends lost 6 bases and 0 bases, in that order; junction bases with no gene match: 13. CDR3 sequence (DNA): TGTGCCAGCAGGGACCTGGACAGGGTGGGGAGCTCCTACGAGCAGTACTTC. Translated, it gives CASRDLDRVGSSYEQYF.

The gene calls are TRBV9 and TRBJ2-1; tentative D call: TRBD1 (6 bases). The CDR3 is 14 residues long. V was pared by 4 bases and J by 7 bases, with 15 bases between. From germline, CDR1 is SGDLS and CDR2 YYNGEE. Written as DNA, the CDR3 is TGTGCCAGCAGCTCTGAGGGGGTAGGGAATGAGCAGTTCTTC. This translates into CASSSEGVGNEQFF.

The J gene is TRBJ2-1, the V gene TRBV13, with D unclear. The germline V and J ends were trimmed by 0 bases and 6 bases, with 6 bases remaining between them. CDR1 and CDR2 (germline): PRHDT, FYEKMQ (reference sequence). CDR3 length equals 13 residues. CDR3 DNA: TGTGCCAGCAGCTTAGGCCTGGGCAATGAGCAGTTCTTC. This gives the protein CASSLGLGNEQFF.